The entry that follows covers one T cell receptor beta chain sequence. The antigen is undetermined. These data originate in a study of Tregs in tolerant kidney transplant recipients. General study results and limits: Expanding Tregs on activated donor B cells appeared to best identify donor-specific TCRbeta clones. This study did not directly address biological reproducibility.

Recipients received nonmyeloablative bone marrow transplants from related graft donors, with transient mixed chimerism. Here immunoSEQ multiplex PCR was the method, and the copy in TCRdb shows in-frame clones only, minus some. The table lists approximately 6,400 clones. The sequencing used CD8+ T cells from blood (PBMCs), collected 12 months after the transplant. The TCR sequence derives from a human patient who received a combined kidney and bone marrow transplant. Some T cells may be the graft donor's.

CDR3 amino acids: CSARGSGGYEQYF. The DNA read from the CDR3 is TGCAGTGCTAGAGGTTCAGGGGGATACGAG. The J gene is TRBJ2-7, the V gene TRBV20-1, with TRBD1 matching 7 bases. The CDR3 extends 3 residues past the end of the read, so its final part is completed from the germline J gene. Germline V gene lookup returns CDR1 DFQATT and CDR2 SNEGSKA (reference sequence). V shed 1 base and J 4 bases; nucleotides not matched to a gene: 4. CDR3 length: 13 amino acids.